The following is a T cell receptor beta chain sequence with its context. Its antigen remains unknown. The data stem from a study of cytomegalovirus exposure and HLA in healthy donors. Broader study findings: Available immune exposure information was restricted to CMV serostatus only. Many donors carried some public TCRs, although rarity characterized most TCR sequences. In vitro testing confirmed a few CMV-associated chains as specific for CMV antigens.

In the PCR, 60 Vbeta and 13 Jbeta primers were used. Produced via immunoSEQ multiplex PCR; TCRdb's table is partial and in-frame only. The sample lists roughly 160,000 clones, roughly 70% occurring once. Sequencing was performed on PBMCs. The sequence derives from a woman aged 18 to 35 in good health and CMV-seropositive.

This CDR3 reads CASSYPQGGYTYEQYF. For the CDR3, the DNA is TGTGCCAGCAGCTATCCGCAGGGGGGCTACACCTACGAGCAGTACTTC. This chain uses TRBV28 with TRBJ2-7; a weak D match, TRBD1 (7 bases). The CDR3 is 16 residues long. Germline V gene lookup returns CDR1 MDHEN and CDR2 SYDVKM. Trimming shortened V by 6 bases and J by 2 bases, and 20 bases separated the two germline ends. The full variable domain, in which reference TRBV28 and TRBJ2-7 provide the parts outside the CDR3, is DVKVTQSSRYLVKRTGEKVFLECVQDMDHENMFWYRQDPGLGLRLIYFSYDVKMKEKGDIPEGYSVSREKKERFSLILESASTNQTSMYLCASSYPQGGYTYEQYFGPGTRLTVT.